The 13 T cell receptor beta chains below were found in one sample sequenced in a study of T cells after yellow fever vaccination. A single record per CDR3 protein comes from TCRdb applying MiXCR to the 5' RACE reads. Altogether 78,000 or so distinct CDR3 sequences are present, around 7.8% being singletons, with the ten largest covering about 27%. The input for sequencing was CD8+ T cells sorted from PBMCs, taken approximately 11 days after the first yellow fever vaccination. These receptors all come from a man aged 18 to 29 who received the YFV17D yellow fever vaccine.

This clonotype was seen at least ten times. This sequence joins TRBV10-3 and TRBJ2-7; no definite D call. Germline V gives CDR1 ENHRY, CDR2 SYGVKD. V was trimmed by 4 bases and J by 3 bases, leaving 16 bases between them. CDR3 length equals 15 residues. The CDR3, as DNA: TGTGCCATCAGTGGGTACGGTGCGGCCTACTACGAGCAGTACTTC. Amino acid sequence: CAISGYGAAYYEQYF.

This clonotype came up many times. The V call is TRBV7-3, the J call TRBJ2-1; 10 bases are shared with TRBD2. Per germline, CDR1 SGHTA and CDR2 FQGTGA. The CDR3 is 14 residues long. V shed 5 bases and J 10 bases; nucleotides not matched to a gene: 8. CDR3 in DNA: TGTGCCAGCAGCCTCCGTGGTAGCGGGGGGGAGCAGTTCTTC. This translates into CASSLRGSGGEQFF.

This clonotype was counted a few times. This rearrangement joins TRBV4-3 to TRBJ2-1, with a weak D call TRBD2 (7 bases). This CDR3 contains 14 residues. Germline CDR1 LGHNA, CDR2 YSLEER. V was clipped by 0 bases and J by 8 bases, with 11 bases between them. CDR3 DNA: TGCGCCAGCAGCCAAGAAGGGGGGGGCGATGAGCAGTTCTTC. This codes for CASSQEGGGDEQFF.

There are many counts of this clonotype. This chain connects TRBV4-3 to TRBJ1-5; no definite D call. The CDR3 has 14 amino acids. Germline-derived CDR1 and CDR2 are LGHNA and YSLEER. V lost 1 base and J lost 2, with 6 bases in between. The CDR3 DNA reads TGCGCCAGCAGCCAAGGTAGGGGCAATCAGCCCCAGCATTTT. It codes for CASSQGRGNQPQHF.

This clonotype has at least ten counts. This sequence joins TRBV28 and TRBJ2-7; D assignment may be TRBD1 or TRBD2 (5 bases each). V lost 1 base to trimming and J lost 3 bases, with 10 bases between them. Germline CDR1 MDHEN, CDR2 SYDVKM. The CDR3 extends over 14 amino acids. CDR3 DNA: TGTGCCAGCAGTTTATCCGGGGACGGCTACGAGCAGTACTTC. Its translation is CASSLSGDGYEQYF.

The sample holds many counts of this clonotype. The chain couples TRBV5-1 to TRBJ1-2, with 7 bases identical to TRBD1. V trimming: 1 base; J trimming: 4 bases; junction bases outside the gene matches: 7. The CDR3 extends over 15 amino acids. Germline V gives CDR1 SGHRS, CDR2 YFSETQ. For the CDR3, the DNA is TGCGCCAGCAGCTTGTCCCCAGGGGGGGGCTATGGCTACACCTTC. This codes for CASSLSPGGGYGYTF.

The CDR3 sequence: CASSYVQGAEKLFF. The CDR3 DNA reads TGTGCCAGCAGTTACGTGCAGGGGGCCGAAAAACTGTTTTTT. The V gene is TRBV6-5, the J gene TRBJ1-4; 8 nucleotides agree with TRBD1. The CDR3 totals 14 residues. The V gene's germline CDR1 is MNHEY and CDR2 SVGAGI. Losses at the gene ends were 2 bases for V and 8 bases for J; bases not matched to a gene: 4.

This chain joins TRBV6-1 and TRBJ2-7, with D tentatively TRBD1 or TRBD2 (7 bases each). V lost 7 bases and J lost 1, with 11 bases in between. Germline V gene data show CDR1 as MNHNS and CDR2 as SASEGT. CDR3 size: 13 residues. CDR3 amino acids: CASTQGGSYEQYF. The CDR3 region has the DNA TGTGCCAGCACCCAGGGGGGGTCCTACGAGCAGTACTTC.

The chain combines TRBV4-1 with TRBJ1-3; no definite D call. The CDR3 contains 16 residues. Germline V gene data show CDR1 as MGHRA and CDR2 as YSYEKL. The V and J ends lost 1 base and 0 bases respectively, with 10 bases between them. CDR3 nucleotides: TGCGCCAGCAGCCAAGCAGTTCTCAGCTCTGGAAACACCATATATTTT. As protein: CASSQAVLSSGNTIYF.

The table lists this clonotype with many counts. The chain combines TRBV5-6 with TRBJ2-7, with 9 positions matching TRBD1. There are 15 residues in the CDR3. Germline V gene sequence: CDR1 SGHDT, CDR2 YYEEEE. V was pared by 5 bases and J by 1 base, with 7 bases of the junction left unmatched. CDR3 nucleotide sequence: TGTGCCAGCAGACGAACAGGGGGCAGTTCCTACGAGCAGTACTTC. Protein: CASRRTGGSSYEQYF.

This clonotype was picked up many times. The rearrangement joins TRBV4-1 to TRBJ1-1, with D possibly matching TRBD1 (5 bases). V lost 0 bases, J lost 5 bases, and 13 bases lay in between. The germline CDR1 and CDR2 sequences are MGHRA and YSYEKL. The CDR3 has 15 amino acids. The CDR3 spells CASSQDPRARTEAFF. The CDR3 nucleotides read TGCGCCAGCAGCCAAGATCCCAGGGCTAGGACTGAAGCTTTCTTT.

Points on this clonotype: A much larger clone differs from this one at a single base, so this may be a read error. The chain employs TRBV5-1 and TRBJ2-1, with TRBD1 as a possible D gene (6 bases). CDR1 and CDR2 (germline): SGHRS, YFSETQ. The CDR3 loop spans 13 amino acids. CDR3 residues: CASSLARGNEKFF. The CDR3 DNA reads TGCGCCAGCAGCTTGGCCAGGGGAAATGAGAAGTTCTTC.

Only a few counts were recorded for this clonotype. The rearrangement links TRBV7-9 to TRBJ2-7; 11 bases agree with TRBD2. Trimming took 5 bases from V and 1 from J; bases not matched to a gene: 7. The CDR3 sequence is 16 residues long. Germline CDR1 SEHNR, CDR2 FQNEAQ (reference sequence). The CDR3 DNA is TGTGCCAGCAGCCCGACTAGCGGGGCCCCGTCCTACGAGCAGTACGTC. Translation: CASSPTSGAPSYEQYV.